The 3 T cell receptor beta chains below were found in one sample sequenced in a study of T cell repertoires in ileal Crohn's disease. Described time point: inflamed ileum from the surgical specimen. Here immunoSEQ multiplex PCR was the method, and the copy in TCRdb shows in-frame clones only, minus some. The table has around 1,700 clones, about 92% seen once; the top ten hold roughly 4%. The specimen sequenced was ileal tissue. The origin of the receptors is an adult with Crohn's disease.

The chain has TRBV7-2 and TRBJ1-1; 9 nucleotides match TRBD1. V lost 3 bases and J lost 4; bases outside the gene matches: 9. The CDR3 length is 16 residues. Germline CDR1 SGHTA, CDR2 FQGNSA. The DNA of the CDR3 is TGTGCCAGCAGCTTGCAACCGGGACAGGGCGGCACTGAAGCTTTCTTT. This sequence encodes CASSLQPGQGGTEAFF.

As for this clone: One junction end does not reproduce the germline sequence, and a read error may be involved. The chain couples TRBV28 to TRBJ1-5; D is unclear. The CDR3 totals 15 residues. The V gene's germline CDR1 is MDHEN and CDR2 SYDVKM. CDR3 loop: CASSLTSVGNQPRHF. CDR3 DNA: TGTGCCAGCAGTTTGACGTCGGTGGGCAATCAGCCCCGGCATTTT.

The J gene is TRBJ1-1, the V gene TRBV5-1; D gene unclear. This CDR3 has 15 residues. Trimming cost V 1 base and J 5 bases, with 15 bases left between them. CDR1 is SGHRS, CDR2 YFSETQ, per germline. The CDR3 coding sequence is TGCGCCAGCAGCTTGCGGGGAGATGTTGGGACTGAAGCTTTCTTT. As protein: CASSLRGDVGTEAFF. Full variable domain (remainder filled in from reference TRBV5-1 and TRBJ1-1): KAGVTQTPRYLIKTRGQQVTLSCSPISGHRSVSWYQQTPGQGLQFLFEYFSETQRNKGNFPGRFSGRQFSNSRSEMNVSTLELGDSALYLCASSLRGDVGTEAFFGQGTRLTVV.